This is a list of T cell receptor beta chains from one sample in a study of blood T cell repertoires in COVID-19. TCRdb's table, derived via immunoSEQ multiplex PCR, lists solely in-frame clones and lacks some. The sample lists 60,000 to 65,000 clones, around 83% occurring once. Sequencing used peripheral blood. These receptors were taken from a man aged 45 to 65 with COVID-19, enrolled during active disease. Both conserved end residues are part of each CDR3. Fields, in order: D gene, V gene, clone size, J gene, CDR3 length, CDR3 protein, CDR3 DNA. D genes are given only for firm matches. Clone size is not always given. Where it is, it says once, few, many or a class for expanded clones.

-	TRBV6-5	-	TRBJ1-6	15	CASRKGVVWNSPLHF	TGTGCCAGCAGGAAGGGAGTGGTTTGGAATTCACCCCTCCACTTT
TRBD2	TRBV28	-	TRBJ2-3	14	CASSLSAGEDTQYF	TGTGCCAGCAGTTTATCCGCGGGAGAAGATACGCAGTATTTT
TRBD1	TRBV29-1	-	TRBJ1-2	12	CSVVTGAYGYTF	TGCAGCGTAGTGACAGGGGCCTATGGCTACACCTTC
TRBD1	TRBV25-1	-	TRBJ2-2	18	CASSEFGRGPTNTGELFF	TGTGCCAGCAGTGAATTTGGCAGGGGGCCTACCAACACCGGGGAGCTGTTTTTT
-	TRBV4-3	-	TRBJ1-2	12	CASSHQGSGYTF	TGCGCCAGCAGCCATCAGGGTTCGGGCTACACCTTC
-	TRBV11-2	-	TRBJ1-6	14	CASSLDRADSPLHF	TGTGCCAGCAGCTTAGATCGCGCGGATTCACCCCTCCACTTT
-	TRBV7-9	-	TRBJ1-2	11	CASSLDRGWTF	TGTGCCAGCAGCCTCGACCGGGGGTGGACCTTC
-	TRBV3-1/TRBV3-2	-	TRBJ2-7	15	CASSQAAGDFYEQYF	TGTGCCAGCAGCCAGGCGGCAGGGGATTTCTACGAGCAGTACTTC
-	TRBV15	once	TRBJ2-2	16	CATSRDSRPRAGELFF	TGTGCCACCAGCAGAGATTCCCGGCCGAGGGCCGGGGAGCTGTTTTTT
TRBD2	TRBV7-3	-	TRBJ2-3	15	CASSRGTTGADTQYF	TGTGCCAGCAGCCGCGGGACTACGGGGGCAGATACGCAGTATTTT
TRBD2	TRBV30	-	TRBJ2-7	14	CAWRVAGGSYEQYF	TGTGCCTGGAGGGTAGCGGGAGGGTCCTACGAGCAGTACTTC
-	TRBV2	-	TRBJ1-5	15	CASSVGGSGNQPQHF	TGTGCCAGCAGTGTGGGGGGGTCGGGGAATCAGCCCCAGCATTTT
-	TRBV11-3	-	TRBJ2-1	16	CASSLDSGSSYNEQFF	TGTGCCAGCAGCTTAGATTCCGGGAGCTCCTACAATGAGCAGTTCTTC
-	TRBV5-6	-	TRBJ2-2	15	CASSLAGANTGELFF	TGTGCCAGCAGCTTGGCAGGGGCGAACACCGGGGAGCTGTTTTTT
-	TRBV7-2	-	TRBJ2-4	12	CASSLLGHVQYF	TGTGCCAGCAGCCTATTGGGACATGTACAGTACTTC
TRBD1	TRBV9	-	TRBJ2-6	18	CASSVRTGGNSGANVLTF	TGTGCCAGCAGCGTAAGGACAGGGGGCAACTCTGGGGCCAACGTCCTGACTTTC
TRBD1	TRBV4-3	-	TRBJ1-4	14	CASSRDRGQVKLFF	TGCGCCAGCAGCCGGGACAGGGGGCAAGTAAAACTGTTTTTT
TRBD1	TRBV30	-	TRBJ1-1	14	CAWTRTGGVTEAFF	TGTGCCTGGACTAGGACAGGGGGCGTCACTGAAGCTTTCTTT
TRBD1	TRBV9	-	TRBJ2-1	16	CASSVVQGGTYNEQFF	TGTGCCAGCAGCGTAGTACAGGGGGGAACCTACAATGAGCAGTTCTTC
TRBD2	TRBV9	-	TRBJ2-1	15	CASSLGLAGVNEQFF	TGTGCCAGCAGCCTGGGACTAGCGGGAGTTAATGAGCAGTTCTTC
TRBD1	TRBV28	-	TRBJ2-1	13	CASRTGGTNEQFF	TGTGCCAGCAGGACAGGGGGAACGAATGAGCAGTTCTTC
TRBD1	TRBV7-9	-	TRBJ2-1	16	CASSSDRAYGYNEQFF	TGTGCCAGCAGCTCGGACAGGGCGTATGGTTACAATGAGCAGTTCTTC
TRBD1	TRBV27	once	TRBJ2-1	14	CASSTPGQGYEQFF	TGTGCCAGCAGTACCCCGGGACAGGGTTATGAGCAGTTCTTC
TRBD1	TRBV5-1	-	TRBJ1-4	15	CASSLANRGSEKLFF	TGCGCCAGCAGCCTGGCTAACAGGGGGAGTGAAAAACTGTTTTTT
TRBD2	TRBV7-2	-	TRBJ2-7	14	CASSLQRELYEQYF	TGTGCCAGCAGCCTTCAGCGGGAACTCTACGAGCAGTACTTC
TRBD1	TRBV7-8	-	TRBJ2-1	18	CASSFRTGGTSSYNEQFF	TGTGCCAGCAGCTTCAGGACAGGGGGCACTAGCTCCTACAATGAGCAGTTCTTC
TRBD1	TRBV5-1	-	TRBJ1-5	13	CASRQGAGQPQHF	TGCGCCAGCCGACAGGGGGCCGGTCAGCCCCAGCATTTT
TRBD1	TRBV2	-	TRBJ2-7	14	CASNRQGQSYEQYF	TGTGCCAGCAACAGACAGGGTCAATCCTACGAGCAGTACTTC
-	TRBV15	-	TRBJ1-3	17	CATSRGHGRASGNTIYF	TGTGCCACCAGCAGAGGGCACGGCAGGGCATCTGGAAACACCATATATTTT
-	TRBV28	-	TRBJ1-6	13	CASIGRDNSPLHF	TGTGCCAGCATCGGCAGGGATAATTCACCCCTCCACTTT
-	TRBV5-7	-	TRBJ1-6	14	CASSLAKGGSPLHF	TGTGCCAGCAGCTTGGCCAAAGGGGGATCACCCCTCCACTTT
-	TRBV30	-	TRBJ1-5	13	CAWSVSGNQPQHF	TGTGCCTGGAGTGTTTCGGGGAATCAGCCCCAGCATTTT
-	TRBV2	-	TRBJ1-4	13	CASRATTNEKLFF	TGTGCCAGCAGAGCAACAACTAATGAAAAACTGTTTTTT
TRBD2	TRBV5-1	-	TRBJ2-1	15	CASSPGLAAYNEQFF	TGCGCCAGCAGCCCTGGACTAGCGGCATACAATGAGCAGTTCTTC
TRBD2	TRBV7-9	-	TRBJ2-1	16	CASSPGLAGPHNEQFF	TGTGCCAGCAGCCCCGGACTAGCGGGACCCCATAATGAGCAGTTCTTC
TRBD2	TRBV7-2	-	TRBJ2-7	16	CASSSELAGVSYEQYF	TGTGCCAGCAGCTCCGAACTAGCGGGAGTTTCCTACGAGCAGTACTTC
TRBD1	TRBV4-2	-	TRBJ2-5	14	CASSQGDSQETQYF	TGTGCCAGCAGCCAAGGGGACAGTCAAGAGACCCAGTACTTC
-	TRBV18	-	TRBJ2-5	14	CASSPLQGIETQYF	TGTGCCAGCTCACCATTGCAGGGTATAGAGACCCAGTACTTC
TRBD2	TRBV18	-	TRBJ2-2	15	CASSDPSGTPGELFF	TGTGCCAGCTCCGACCCTAGCGGGACCCCCGGGGAGCTGTTTTTT
-	TRBV24-1	-	TRBJ2-5	15	CATSDRLGGAETQYF	TGTGCCACCAGTGACCGACTAGGGGGCGCGGAGACCCAGTACTTC
TRBD1	TRBV4-1	-	TRBJ2-1	17	CASSSGRGTGGSNEQFF	TGCGCCAGCAGCTCCGGCCGGGGGACAGGGGGGTCTAATGAGCAGTTCTTC
TRBD2	TRBV4-1	-	TRBJ2-5	17	CASSQEGTRGSQETQYF	TGCGCCAGCAGCCAAGAGGGGACTAGGGGGTCGCAAGAGACCCAGTACTTC